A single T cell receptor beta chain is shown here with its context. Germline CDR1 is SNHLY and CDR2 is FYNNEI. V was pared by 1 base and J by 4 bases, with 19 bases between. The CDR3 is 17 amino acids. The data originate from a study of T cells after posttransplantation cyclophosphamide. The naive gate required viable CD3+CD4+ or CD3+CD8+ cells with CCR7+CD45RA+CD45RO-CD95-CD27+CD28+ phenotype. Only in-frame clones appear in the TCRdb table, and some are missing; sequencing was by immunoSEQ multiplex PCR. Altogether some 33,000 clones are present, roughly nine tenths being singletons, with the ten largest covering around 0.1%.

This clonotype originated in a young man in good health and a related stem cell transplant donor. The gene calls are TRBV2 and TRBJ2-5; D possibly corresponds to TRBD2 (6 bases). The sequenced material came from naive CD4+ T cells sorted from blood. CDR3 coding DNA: TGTGCCAGCAGTGAAGGTTGGAGGGGCGCTTACGGAGAGACCCAGTACTTC. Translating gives CASSEGWRGAYGETQYF.